This T cell receptor (beta chain) was sequenced for a study of T cell responses to AZD1222 COVID-19 vaccine. The study's findings and limits: Clonal diversity was possibly underestimated, and white British individuals and females predominated among donors. With two AZD1222 doses given, Spike-specific TCR breadth and depth both rose.

The analysis combined second doses at about 4 or about 12 weeks. Only in-frame clones appear in the TCRdb table, and some are missing; sequencing was by immunoSEQ multiplex PCR. The sample yields tens of thousands of clones, 75% to 85% seen once. To note about this clone: Its cognate antigen is unknown.

J gave up 6 bases and V 5 bases, and 7 bases lay outside the gene matches. The CDR3 totals 16 residues. Germline V gives CDR1 SEHNR, CDR2 FQNEAQ (reference sequence). The receptor was isolated from an adult who received the AZD1222 COVID-19 vaccine. J is TRBJ1-6 and V is TRBV7-9, with 10 positions matching TRBD1. This material consisted of peripheral blood, taken 28 days after the second AZD1222 dose. The CDR3: CASSRLTGGGNSPLHF. The CDR3 nucleotides read TGTGCCAGCAGCCGCCTGACAGGGGGCGGTAATTCACCCCTCCACTTT.